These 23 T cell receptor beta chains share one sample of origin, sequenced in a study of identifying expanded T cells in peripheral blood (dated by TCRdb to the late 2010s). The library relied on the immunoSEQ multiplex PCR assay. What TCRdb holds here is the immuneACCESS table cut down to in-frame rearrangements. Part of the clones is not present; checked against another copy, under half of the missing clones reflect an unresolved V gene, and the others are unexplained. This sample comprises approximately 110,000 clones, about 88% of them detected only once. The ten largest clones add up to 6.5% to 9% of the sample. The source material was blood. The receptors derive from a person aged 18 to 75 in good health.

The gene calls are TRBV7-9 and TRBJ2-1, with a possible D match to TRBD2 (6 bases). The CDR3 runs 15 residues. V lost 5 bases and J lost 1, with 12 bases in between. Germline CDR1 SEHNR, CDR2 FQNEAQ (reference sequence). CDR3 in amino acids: CASSPGLFSYNEQFF. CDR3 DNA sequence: TGTGCCAGCAGCCCGGGACTTTTTTCCTACAATGAGCAGTTCTTC.

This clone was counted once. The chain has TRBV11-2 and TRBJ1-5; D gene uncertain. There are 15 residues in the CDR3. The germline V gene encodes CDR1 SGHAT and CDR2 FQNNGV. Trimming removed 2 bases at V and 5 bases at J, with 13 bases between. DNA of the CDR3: TGTGCCAGCAGCTTAAGGCCGGAGCCAGATCAGCCCCAGCATTTT. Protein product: CASSLRPEPDQPQHF.

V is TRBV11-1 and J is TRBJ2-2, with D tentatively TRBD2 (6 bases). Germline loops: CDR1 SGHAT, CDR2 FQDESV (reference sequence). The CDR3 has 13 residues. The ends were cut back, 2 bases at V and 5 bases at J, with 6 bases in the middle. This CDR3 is CASSLLATGELFF. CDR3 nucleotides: TGTGCCAGCAGCTTACTAGCGACCGGGGAGCTGTTTTTT.

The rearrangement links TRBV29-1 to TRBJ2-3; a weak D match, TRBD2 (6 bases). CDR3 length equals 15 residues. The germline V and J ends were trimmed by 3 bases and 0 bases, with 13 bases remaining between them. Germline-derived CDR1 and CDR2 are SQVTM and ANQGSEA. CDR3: CSVDQAGSSTDTQYF. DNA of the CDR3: TGCAGCGTTGATCAGGCGGGATCTAGCACAGATACGCAGTATTTT.

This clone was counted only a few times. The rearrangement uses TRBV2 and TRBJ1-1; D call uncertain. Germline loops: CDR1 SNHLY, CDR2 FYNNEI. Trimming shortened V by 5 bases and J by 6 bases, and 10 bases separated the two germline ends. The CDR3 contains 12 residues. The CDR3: CASSLGEAEAFF. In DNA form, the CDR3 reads TGTGCCAGCAGTCTAGGCGAGGCTGAAGCTTTCTTT.

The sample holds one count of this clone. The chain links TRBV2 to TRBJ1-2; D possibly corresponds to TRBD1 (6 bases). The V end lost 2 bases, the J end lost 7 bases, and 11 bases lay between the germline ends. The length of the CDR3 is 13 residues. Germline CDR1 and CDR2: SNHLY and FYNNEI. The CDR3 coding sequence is TGTGCCAGCAGTGAACTAAGGGGGGGTGGCTACACCTTC. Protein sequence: CASSELRGGGYTF. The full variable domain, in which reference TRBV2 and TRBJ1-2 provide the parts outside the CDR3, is EPEVTQTPSHQVTQMGQEVILRCVPISNHLYFYWYRQILGQKVEFLVSFYNNEISEKSEIFDDQFSVERPDGSNFTLKIRSTKLEDSAMYFCASSELRGGGYTFGSGTRLTVV.

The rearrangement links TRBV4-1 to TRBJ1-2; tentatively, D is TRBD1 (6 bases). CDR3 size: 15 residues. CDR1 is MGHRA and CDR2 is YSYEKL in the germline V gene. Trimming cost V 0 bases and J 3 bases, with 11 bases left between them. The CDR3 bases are TGCGCCAGCAGCCAAGAGACAGGATCCTACTATGGCTACACCTTC. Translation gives CASSQETGSYYGYTF.

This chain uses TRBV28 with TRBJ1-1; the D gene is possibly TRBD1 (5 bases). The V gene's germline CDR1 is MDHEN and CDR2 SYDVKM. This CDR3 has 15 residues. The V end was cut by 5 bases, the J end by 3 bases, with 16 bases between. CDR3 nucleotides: TGTGCCAGCAGTGTGGGACGGTTAGGGTACACTGAAGCTTTCTTT. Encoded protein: CASSVGRLGYTEAFF. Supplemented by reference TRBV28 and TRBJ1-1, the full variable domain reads DVKVTQSSRYLVKRTGEKVFLECVQDMDHENMFWYRQDPGLGLRLIYFSYDVKMKEKGDIPEGYSVSREKKERFSLILESASTNQTSMYLCASSVGRLGYTEAFFGQGTRLTVV.

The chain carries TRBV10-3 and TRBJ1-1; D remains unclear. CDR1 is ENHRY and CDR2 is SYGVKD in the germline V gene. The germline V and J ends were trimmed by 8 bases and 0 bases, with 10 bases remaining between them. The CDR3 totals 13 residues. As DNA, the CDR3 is TGTGCCATCGTTGGAGATATGAACACTGAAGCTTTCTTT. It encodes CAIVGDMNTEAFF.

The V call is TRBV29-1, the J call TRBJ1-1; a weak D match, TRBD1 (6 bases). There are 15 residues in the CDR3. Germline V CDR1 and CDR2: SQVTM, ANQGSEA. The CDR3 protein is CTINRGTHMNTEAFF. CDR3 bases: TGCACCATTAATAGGGGGACCCACATGAACACTGAAGCTTTCTTT.

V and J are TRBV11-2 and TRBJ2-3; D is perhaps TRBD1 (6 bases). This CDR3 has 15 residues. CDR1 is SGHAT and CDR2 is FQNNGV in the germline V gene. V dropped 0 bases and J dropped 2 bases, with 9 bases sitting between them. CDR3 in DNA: TGTGCCAGCAGCTTAGAGGGGGCCAACACAGATACGCAGTATTTT. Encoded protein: CASSLEGANTDTQYF.

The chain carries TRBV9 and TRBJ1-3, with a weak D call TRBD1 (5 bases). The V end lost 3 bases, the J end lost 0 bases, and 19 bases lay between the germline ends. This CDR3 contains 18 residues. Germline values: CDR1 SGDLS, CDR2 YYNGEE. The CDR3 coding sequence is TGTGCCAGCAGCGCGACCCAAGAGGGGTCCTACTCTGGAAACACCATATATTTT. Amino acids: CASSATQEGSYSGNTIYF.

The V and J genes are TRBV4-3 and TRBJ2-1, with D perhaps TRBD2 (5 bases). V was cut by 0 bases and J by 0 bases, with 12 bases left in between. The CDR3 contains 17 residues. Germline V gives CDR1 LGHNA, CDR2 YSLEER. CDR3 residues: CASSQERAASSYNEQFF. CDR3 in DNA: TGCGCCAGCAGCCAAGAAAGAGCGGCGAGCTCCTACAATGAGCAGTTCTTC.

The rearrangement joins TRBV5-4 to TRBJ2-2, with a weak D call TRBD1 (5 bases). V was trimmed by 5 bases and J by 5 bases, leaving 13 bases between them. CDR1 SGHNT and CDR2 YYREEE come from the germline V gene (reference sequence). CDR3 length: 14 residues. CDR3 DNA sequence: TGTGCCAGCAGACCGACAGTGGGGACCGGGGAGCTGTTTTTT. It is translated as CASRPTVGTGELFF.

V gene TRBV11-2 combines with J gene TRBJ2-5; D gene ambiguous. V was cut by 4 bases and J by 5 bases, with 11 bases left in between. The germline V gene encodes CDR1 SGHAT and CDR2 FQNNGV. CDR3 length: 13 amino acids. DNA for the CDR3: TGTGCCAGCAGCTCCTGGCCTCGGGAGACCCAGTACTTC. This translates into CASSSWPRETQYF.

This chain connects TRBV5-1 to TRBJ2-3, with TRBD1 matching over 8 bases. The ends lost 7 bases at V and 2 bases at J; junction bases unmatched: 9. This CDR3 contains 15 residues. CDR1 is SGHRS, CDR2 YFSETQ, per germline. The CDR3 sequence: CASGFGQGTTDTQYF. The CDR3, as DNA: TGCGCCAGCGGATTCGGACAGGGAACCACAGATACGCAGTATTTT.

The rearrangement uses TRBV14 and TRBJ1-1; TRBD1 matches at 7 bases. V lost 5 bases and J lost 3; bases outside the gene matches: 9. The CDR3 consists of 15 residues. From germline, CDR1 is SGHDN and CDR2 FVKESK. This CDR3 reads CASSSRQGRDTEAFF. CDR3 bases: TGTGCCAGCAGCTCCCGACAGGGTCGGGACACTGAAGCTTTCTTT.

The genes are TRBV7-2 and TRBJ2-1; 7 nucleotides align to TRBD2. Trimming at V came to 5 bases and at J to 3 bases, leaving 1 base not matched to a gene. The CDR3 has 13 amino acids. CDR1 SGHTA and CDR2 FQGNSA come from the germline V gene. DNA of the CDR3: TGTGCCAGCAGCCGGGACTACTACAATGAGCAGTTCTTC. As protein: CASSRDYYNEQFF. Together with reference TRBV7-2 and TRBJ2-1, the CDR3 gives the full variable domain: GAGVSQSPSNKVTEKGKDVELRCDPISGHTALYWYRQSLGQGLEFLIYFQGNSAPDKSGLPSDRFSAERTGGSVSTLTIQRTQQEDSAVYLCASSRDYYNEQFFGPGTRLTVL.

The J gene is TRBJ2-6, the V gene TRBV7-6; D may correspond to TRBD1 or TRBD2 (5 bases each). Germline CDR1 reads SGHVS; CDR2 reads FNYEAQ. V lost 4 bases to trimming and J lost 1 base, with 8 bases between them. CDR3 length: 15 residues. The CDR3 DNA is TGTGCCAGCAGCTCCGGGACGTCTGGGGCCAACGTCCTGACTTTC. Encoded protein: CASSSGTSGANVLTF.

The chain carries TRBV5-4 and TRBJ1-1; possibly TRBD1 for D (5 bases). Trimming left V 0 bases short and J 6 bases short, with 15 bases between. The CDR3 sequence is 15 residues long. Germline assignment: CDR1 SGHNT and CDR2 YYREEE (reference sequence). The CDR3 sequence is CASSLDTGRGPEAFF. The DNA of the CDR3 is TGTGCCAGCAGCTTGGATACGGGACGGGGACCTGAAGCTTTCTTT.

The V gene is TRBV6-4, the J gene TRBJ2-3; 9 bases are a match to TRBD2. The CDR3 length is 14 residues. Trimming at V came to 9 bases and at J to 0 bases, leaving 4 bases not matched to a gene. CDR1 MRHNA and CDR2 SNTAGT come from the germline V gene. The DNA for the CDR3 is TGTGCCAGTAAGCGGGGGGCTAGCACAGATACGCAGTATTTT. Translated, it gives CASKRGASTDTQYF.

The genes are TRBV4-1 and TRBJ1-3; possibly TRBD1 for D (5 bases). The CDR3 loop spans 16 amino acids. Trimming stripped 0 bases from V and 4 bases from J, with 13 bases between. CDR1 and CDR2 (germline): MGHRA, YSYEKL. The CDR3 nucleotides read TGCGCCAGCAGCCAAGAATCAGGGCACCGAGGAAACACCATATATTTT. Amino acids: CASSQESGHRGNTIYF.

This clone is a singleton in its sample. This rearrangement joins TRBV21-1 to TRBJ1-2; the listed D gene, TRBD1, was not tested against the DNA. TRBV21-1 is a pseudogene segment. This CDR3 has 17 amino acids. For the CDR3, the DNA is TGTGCCAGCAGCAAAAGGGAAGTGGGGGACAGGGCTTATGGCTACACCTTC. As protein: CASSKREVGDRAYGYTF.